This T cell receptor beta chain is drawn from a study of identical twins. Study-wide results and caveats: Zero-insertion analyses could be partly confounded by invariant MAIT and iNKT cells. Insertion counts were lower in abundant cord blood beta clonotypes, a trend that memory repertoires did not show. Excess sharing between twins was weaker in beta out-of-frame sequences.

This clonotype came up many times. Its antigen is as yet unknown. TCRdb fed the 5' RACE reads into MiXCR, producing one record per CDR3 protein. The sample holds roughly 630,000 distinct CDR3 sequences, under 8.5% seen once. Germline assignment: CDR1 SQVTM and CDR2 ANQGSEA. The junction had 12 bases not matched to a gene; V was cut back by 7 bases and J by 5 bases. The CDR3 contains 15 residues. This sample also belongs to another study, concerning yellow fever vaccine responses in identical twins.

Material for sequencing was PBMCs. The clonotype originates from a woman younger than 30 in good health. V usage is TRBV29-1 and J usage is TRBJ2-3; 10 nucleotides agree with TRBD2. This CDR3 is CSAKGPSGSIDTQYF. Here the CDR3 DNA reads TGCAGCGCAAAAGGGCCTAGCGGGAGTATAGATACGCAGTATTTT.